The 25 T cell receptor beta chains below all came from one sample that was sequenced in a study of cytomegalovirus exposure and HLA in healthy donors (dated by TCRdb to the late 2010s). The library relied on the immunoSEQ multiplex PCR assay. For the multiplex PCR, a mixture combining 60 forward primers for TCR Vbeta segments and 13 reverse primers for TCR Jbeta segments was used. TCRdb holds this immuneACCESS table with in-frame rearrangements only. Some clones are missing; in checked studies, unresolved V genes explain under half, and the rest has no known cause. Present in this sample are 150,000 to 200,000 clones, 68% of which were seen just once. The ten largest clones capture around 4.3% of the sample. Source material: PBMCs. The receptors stem from a young woman in good health and CMV-seropositive.

CDR3 nucleotide sequence: TGTGCCAGCAGCCTAGTGGGACAGAAGATCACTGAAGCTTTCTTT. It is translated as CASSLVGQKITEAFF. The chain combines TRBV27 with TRBJ1-1; the match to TRBD1 covers 7 bases. Germline trimming cut 6 bases from V and 4 bases from J; bases unmatched to any gene: 11. The germline CDR1 and CDR2 sequences are MNHEY and SMNVEV (reference sequence). The CDR3 contains 15 residues.

This clone was seen once. The chain joins TRBV19 to TRBJ1-4, with 7 bases matching TRBD1. The ends lost 3 bases at V and 5 bases at J; junction bases unmatched: 9. The germline gives CDR1 LNHDA, CDR2 SQIVND (reference sequence). The CDR3 extends over 16 amino acids. CDR3 protein: CASSIWTGLPNEKLFF. CDR3 nucleotides: TGTGCCAGTAGTATTTGGACAGGCTTGCCGAATGAAAAACTGTTTTTT.

A note on this clone: This is likely a read error, given that the CDR3 carries no conserved phenylalanine or tryptophan at its end. This chain connects TRBV6-5 to TRBJ1-1; weak D call: TRBD1 (6 bases). The V end lost 6 bases, the J end lost 6 bases, and 14 bases lay between the germline ends. This CDR3 has 13 amino acids. Germline V gene data show CDR1 as MNHEY and CDR2 as SVGAGI. The CDR3 protein is CASRPYRDAEAFV. Written as DNA, the CDR3 is TGTGCCAGCAGGCCCTACAGGGACGCTGAAGCTTTCGTT.

This chain links TRBV5-1 with TRBJ1-2, with D possibly matching TRBD1 (6 bases). Germline-derived CDR1 and CDR2 are SGHRS and YFSETQ. Trimming pared 0 bases from V and 5 bases from J, leaving 14 bases between. The CDR3 runs to 15 residues. The CDR3 is CASSLVSGVEYGYTF. In nucleotides, the CDR3 is TGCGCCAGCAGCTTGGTTTCAGGGGTGGAGTATGGCTACACCTTC.

The CDR3 coding sequence is TGTGCCAGTAGGACGACAGGGACCAGTCAGCCCCAGCATTTT. Its translation: CASRTTGTSQPQHF. This chain connects TRBV19 to TRBJ1-5; the match to TRBD1 covers 7 bases. CDR1 is LNHDA, CDR2 SQIVND, per germline (reference sequence). Trimming at V came to 6 bases and at J to 6 bases, leaving 8 bases not matched to a gene. This CDR3 comprises 14 residues.

This rearrangement joins TRBV10-3 to TRBJ2-1; weak D call: TRBD2 (6 bases). Germline CDR1 is ENHRY and CDR2 is SYGVKD. The CDR3 totals 13 residues. V shed 11 bases and J shed 7 bases, with 18 bases lying between them. The CDR3 nucleotides are TGTGCCGTTCGGGACTTTGGGATGAATGAGCAGTTCTTC. Amino acid sequence: CAVRDFGMNEQFF.

Note on this clone: This CDR3 is also generated by other DNA sequences in the sample. The chain employs TRBV27 and TRBJ2-1, with D possibly TRBD2 on 5 matching bases. Germline CDR1 MNHEY, CDR2 SMNVEV (reference sequence). The CDR3 totals 13 residues. Trimming stripped 6 bases from V and 4 bases from J, with 10 bases between. CDR3 protein: CASRSREYNEQFF. In nucleotides, the CDR3 is TGTGCCAGCAGGTCGAGGGAGTACAATGAGCAGTTCTTC.

V usage is TRBV5-4 and J usage is TRBJ2-5; TRBD2 matches 9 bases. Looked up from germline, CDR1 is SGHNT and CDR2 is YYREEE (reference sequence). This CDR3 region has 16 residues. V lost 4 bases to trimming and J lost 2 bases; unmatched junction nucleotides: 9. The DNA for the CDR3 is TGTGCCAGCAGCAGAAAAGCGGGAGGCGGGCAAGAGACCCAGTACTTC. Encoded protein: CASSRKAGGGQETQYF.

This chain links TRBV7-9 with TRBJ1-1; TRBD1 aligns across 9 bases. This CDR3 is 17 amino acids long. The junction had 8 bases not matched to a gene; V was cut back by 3 bases and J by 0 bases. Germline V gene data show CDR1 as SEHNR and CDR2 as FQNEAQ (reference sequence). The CDR3 DNA reads TGTGCCAGCAGCTTCGTCCCGGGACAGGGCCTGAACACTGAAGCTTTCTTT. As protein: CASSFVPGQGLNTEAFF.

This clone was picked up one time. V usage is TRBV19 and J usage is TRBJ2-1; 7 bases are a match to TRBD2. Germline V CDR1 and CDR2: LNHDA, SQIVND (reference sequence). V was pared by 6 bases and J by 0 bases, with 5 bases of the junction left unmatched. The CDR3 length is 15 residues. The DNA for the CDR3 is TGTGCCAGTAGGCCCTGGGGGGGCTCCTACAATGAGCAGTTCTTC. Protein sequence: CASRPWGGSYNEQFF. The whole variable domain, filled in from reference TRBV19 and TRBJ2-1, reads DGGITQSPKYLFRKEGQNVTLSCEQNLNHDAMYWYRQDPGQGLRLIYYSQIVNDFQKGDIAEGYSVSREKKESFPLTVTSAQKNPTAFYLCASRPWGGSYNEQFFGPGTRLTVL.

The CDR3 reads CASRKVAGGPSYEQYF. DNA for the CDR3: TGTGCCAGCAGAAAGGTAGCGGGAGGGCCGTCCTACGAGCAGTACTTC. The chain is built from TRBV27 and TRBJ2-7, with 11 bases fitting TRBD2. V was clipped by 6 bases and J by 1 base; unmatched bases: 8. The germline V gene encodes CDR1 MNHEY and CDR2 SMNVEV (reference sequence). The CDR3 runs to 16 residues.

The chain combines TRBV9 with TRBJ2-1; D possibly corresponds to TRBD1 (6 bases). Trimming pared 3 bases from V and 0 bases from J, leaving 16 bases between. CDR3 length: 17 amino acids. Per the germline V gene, CDR1 is SGDLS and CDR2 is YYNGEE. The CDR3 here is CASSGGQQGSSYNEQFF. The CDR3 DNA is TGTGCCAGCAGCGGGGGGCAACAGGGAAGCTCCTACAATGAGCAGTTCTTC.

This rearrangement joins TRBV6-1 to TRBJ2-7; 7 nucleotides match TRBD1. The length of the CDR3 is 15 residues. In germline, CDR1 is MNHNS, CDR2 SASEGT. The junction had 10 bases not matched to a gene; V was cut back by 2 bases and J by 6 bases. CDR3 loop: CASSELRGRRVEQYF. The DNA for the CDR3 is TGTGCCAGCAGTGAACTTAGGGGGCGAAGGGTCGAGCAGTACTTC.

The chain couples TRBV2 to TRBJ1-1; the match to TRBD1 covers 7 bases. V dropped 6 bases and J dropped 7; count of bases not matched to a gene: 8. Germline lookup yields CDR1 SNHLY and CDR2 FYNNEI. CDR3 length: 13 residues. CDR3 DNA sequence: TGTGCCAGCAGGGAGACAGGGATTGGTGAAGCTTTCTTT. Protein product: CASRETGIGEAFF.

The CDR3 DNA is TGTGCCAGCAGCCGACTAGCGGGGGCCCACATTGAGCAGTTCTTC. It translates to CASSRLAGAHIEQFF. The chain links TRBV7-2 to TRBJ2-1; 12 positions match TRBD2. The germline gives CDR1 SGHTA, CDR2 FQGNSA. The CDR3 is made up of 15 amino acids. V lost 5 bases and J lost 9; bases outside the gene matches: 8. The full variable domain, in which reference TRBV7-2 and TRBJ2-1 provide the parts outside the CDR3, is GAGVSQSPSNKVTEKGKDVELRCDPISGHTALYWYRQSLGQGLEFLIYFQGNSAPDKSGLPSDRFSAERTGGSVSTLTIQRTQQEDSAVYLCASSRLAGAHIEQFFGPGTRLTVL.

V and J are TRBV7-9 and TRBJ2-2; 8 bases fit TRBD2. From germline, CDR1 is SEHNR and CDR2 FQNEAQ (reference sequence). The V segment lost 5 bases and the J segment 5 bases; nucleotides outside the gene matches: 10. The CDR3 loop spans 16 amino acids. This CDR3 is CASSAFSGSGTGELFF. DNA for the CDR3: TGTGCCAGCAGCGCTTTCAGCGGGAGTGGGACCGGGGAGCTGTTTTTT.

The chain carries TRBV7-9 and TRBJ1-5; a possible D gene is TRBD1 (5 bases). This CDR3 comprises 15 residues. V was pared by 5 bases and J by 3 bases, with 14 bases between. Germline V gene lookup returns CDR1 SEHNR and CDR2 FQNEAQ (reference sequence). CDR3 in amino acids: CASSLNGGDNQPQHF. The CDR3 nucleotides are TGTGCCAGCAGCCTCAACGGGGGGGACAATCAGCCCCAGCATTTT. Using reference TRBV7-9 and TRBJ1-5 for the parts outside the CDR3, the full variable domain is DTGVSQNPRHKITKRGQNVTFRCDPISEHNRLYWYRQTLGQGPEFLTYFQNEAQLEKSRLLSDRFSAERPKGSFSTLEIQRTEQGDSAMYLCASSLNGGDNQPQHFGDGTRLSIL.

The chain links TRBV5-1 to TRBJ1-2; a possible D gene is TRBD1 (6 bases). The V and J ends lost 4 bases and 7 bases respectively, with 17 bases between them. Looked up from germline, CDR1 is SGHRS and CDR2 is YFSETQ. This CDR3 region has 14 residues. The CDR3 DNA reads as TGCGCCAGCAGCGACAAACCCAGGGGCAGTGGCTACACCTTC. Encoded protein: CASSDKPRGSGYTF. The complete variable domain, with remaining parts taken from reference TRBV5-1 and TRBJ1-2, reads KAGVTQTPRYLIKTRGQQVTLSCSPISGHRSVSWYQQTPGQGLQFLFEYFSETQRNKGNFPGRFSGRQFSNSRSEMNVSTLELGDSALYLCASSDKPRGSGYTFGSGTRLTVV.

The chain couples TRBV19 to TRBJ2-1; TRBD2 is a possible D gene (6 bases). The CDR3 sequence is 14 residues long. Trimming took off 3 bases at V and 6 bases at J, with 12 bases between the two ends. CDR1 is LNHDA, CDR2 SQIVND, per germline (reference sequence). CDR3: CASSIVAGGNEQFF. The CDR3, as DNA: TGTGCCAGTAGTATTGTGGCCGGGGGCAATGAGCAGTTCTTC.

The V call is TRBV7-8, the J call TRBJ1-1; no reliable D call. The CDR3 covers 12 residues. Germline-derived CDR1 and CDR2 are SGHVS and FQNEAQ. V gave up 2 bases and J gave up 7 bases, with 8 bases separating them. CDR3 sequence (DNA): TGTGCCAGCAGCTTAATTGGCCTTGAAGCTTTCTTT. This gives the protein CASSLIGLEAFF. The whole variable domain, filled in from reference TRBV7-8 and TRBJ1-1, reads GAGVSQSPRYKVAKRGQDVALRCDPISGHVSLFWYQQALGQGPEFLTYFQNEAQLDKSGLPSDRFFAERPEGSVSTLKIQRTQQEDSAVYLCASSLIGLEAFFGQGTRLTVV.

V and J are TRBV4-2 and TRBJ2-3; the match to TRBD2 covers 11 bases. CDR3 length: 17 amino acids. V was pared by 0 bases and J by 2 bases, with 4 bases of the junction left unmatched. CDR1 LGHNA and CDR2 YNFKEQ come from the germline V gene. The CDR3 sequence: CASSQDSGGVSTDTQYF. The CDR3 region has the DNA TGTGCCAGCAGCCAAGATAGCGGGGGGGTTTCCACAGATACGCAGTATTTT.

The gene calls are TRBV30 and TRBJ1-6; D remains ambiguous. Trimming removed 3 bases from V and 7 bases from J, with 10 bases in between. Germline CDR1 and CDR2: GTSNPN and SVGIG (reference sequence). The CDR3 length is 13 residues. For the CDR3, the DNA is TGTGCCTGGAGCCAAAATCAGAATTCACCCCTCCACTTT. It specifies CAWSQNQNSPLHF.

The chain combines TRBV28 with TRBJ2-7, with TRBD2 identical over 14 bases. With 3 bases clipped from V and 6 bases from J, the junction kept 10 bases outside the gene matches. This CDR3 region has 17 residues. From germline, CDR1 is MDHEN and CDR2 SYDVKM. For the CDR3, the DNA is TGTGCCAGCAGTTTCCCGGGACTAGCGGGAGAAGTTGGCGAGCAGTACTTC. It encodes CASSFPGLAGEVGEQYF.

V is TRBV5-6 and J is TRBJ1-3, with D tentatively TRBD1 (5 bases). Trimming shortened V by 5 bases and J by 1 base, and 19 bases separated the two germline ends. CDR3 length: 17 amino acids. Germline V lookup: CDR1 SGHDT, CDR2 YYEEEE. The CDR3 region has the DNA TGTGCCAGCAGAGAGTTGGGGCGGCCGCGTTCTGGAAACACCATATATTTT. Its protein is CASRELGRPRSGNTIYF.

This chain joins TRBV5-1 and TRBJ1-4, with 9 bases matching TRBD1. Losses at the gene ends were 4 bases for V and 4 bases for J; bases not matched to a gene: 14. CDR1 and CDR2 (germline): SGHRS, YFSETQ. This CDR3 has 18 amino acids. The CDR3 DNA follows: TGCGCCAGCAGCGCAAAGGACAGGGGAACAGAGAATAATGAAAAACTGTTTTTT. It is translated as CASSAKDRGTENNEKLFF.